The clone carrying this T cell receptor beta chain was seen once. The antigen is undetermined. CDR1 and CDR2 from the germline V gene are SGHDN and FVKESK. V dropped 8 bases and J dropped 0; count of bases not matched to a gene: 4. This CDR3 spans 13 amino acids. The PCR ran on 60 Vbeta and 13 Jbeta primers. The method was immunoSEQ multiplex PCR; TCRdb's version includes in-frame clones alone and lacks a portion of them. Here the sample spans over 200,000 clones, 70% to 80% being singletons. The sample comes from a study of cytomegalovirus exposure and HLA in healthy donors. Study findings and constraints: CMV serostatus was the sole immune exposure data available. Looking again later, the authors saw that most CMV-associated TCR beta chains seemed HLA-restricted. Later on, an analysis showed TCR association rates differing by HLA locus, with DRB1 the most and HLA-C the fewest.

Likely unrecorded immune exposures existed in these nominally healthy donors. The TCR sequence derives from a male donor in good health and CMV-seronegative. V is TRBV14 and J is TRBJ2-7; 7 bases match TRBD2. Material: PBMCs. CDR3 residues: CASGGGISYEQYF. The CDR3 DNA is TGTGCCAGCGGGGGGGGGATCTCCTACGAGCAGTACTTC.